These 26 T cell receptor beta chains originate from one sample sequenced in a study of T cells and copy number aberrations in small-cell lung cancer. Libraries were prepared by immunoSEQ multiplex PCR; TCRdb keeps only in-frame clonotypes and omits some of them. The sample lists thousands of clones, 60% to 80% seen once, with about 9.7% in the top ten. Sequenced input: normal tissue next to the tumor. The receptors were sampled from a woman between 65 and 79 years old with small cell lung cancer. Some clones in this sample may be carry-over from other donors' samples.

The CDR3 protein is CASSPRKGDKGNTIYF. CDR3 in DNA: TGTGCCAGCTCACCTCGGAAGGGGGATAAAGGAAACACCATATATTTT. The chain couples TRBV18 to TRBJ1-3, with D tentatively TRBD1 (6 bases). V lost 3 bases, J lost 4 bases, and 16 bases lay in between. The CDR3 sequence is 16 residues long. The germline CDR1 and CDR2 sequences are KGHSH and LQKENI.

CDR3 sequence: CASSQDSGSYNEQFF. The CDR3 DNA reads as TGTGCCAGCAGTCAAGACAGCGGGTCCTACAATGAGCAGTTCTTC. This chain joins TRBV9 and TRBJ2-1, with D perhaps matching TRBD2 (6 bases). V lost 5 bases and J lost 1, with 13 bases in between. Germline values: CDR1 SGDLS, CDR2 YYNGEE. CDR3 length: 15 residues. The full variable domain, its missing parts supplied by reference TRBV9 and TRBJ2-1, is DSGVTQTPKHLITATGQRVTLRCSPRSGDLSVYWYQQSLDQGLQFLIQYYNGEERAKGNILERFSAQQFPDLHSELNLSSLELGDSALYFCASSQDSGSYNEQFFGPGTRLTVL.

The chain recombines TRBV19 with TRBJ2-7; 8 bases are a match to TRBD1. The length of the CDR3 is 14 residues. With 7 bases clipped from V and 5 bases from J, the junction kept 10 bases outside the gene matches. CDR1 is LNHDA and CDR2 is SQIVND in the germline V gene (reference sequence). The CDR3 DNA is TGTGCCAGTAAGAGAAGACAGGGGTCTGACGAGCAGTACTTC. This translates into CASKRRQGSDEQYF.

This chain uses TRBV9 with TRBJ1-5; weak D call: TRBD1 (5 bases). The V end was cut by 4 bases, the J end by 0 bases, with 11 bases between. The CDR3 has 15 residues. CDR1 is SGDLS and CDR2 is YYNGEE in the germline V gene. The CDR3 DNA is TGTGCCAGCAGCCGGGACGGAAGTAGCAATCAGCCCCAGCATTTT. This codes for CASSRDGSSNQPQHF.

The chain joins TRBV7-3 to TRBJ2-1, with D possibly TRBD1 on 5 matching bases. CDR3 size: 11 residues. Germline lookup yields CDR1 SGHTA and CDR2 FQGTGA. V gave up 9 bases and J gave up 6 bases, with 9 bases separating them. The CDR3 DNA reads as TGTGCCAGTGGAAGGGGCAATGAGCAGTTCTTC. Its protein is CASGRGNEQFF.

The rearrangement uses TRBV29-1 and TRBJ1-2; D remains unclear. The CDR3 is 13 residues long. Germline CDR1 reads SQVTM; CDR2 reads ANQGSEA. V lost 5 bases and J lost 0, with 10 bases in between. CDR3 residues: CSVIPEANYGYTF. The CDR3 nucleotides are TGCAGCGTTATTCCGGAAGCTAACTATGGCTACACCTTC.

V usage is TRBV6-5 and J usage is TRBJ1-2; 8 bases align to TRBD1. Germline V gene data show CDR1 as MNHEY and CDR2 as SVGAGI. This CDR3 contains 13 residues. J gave up 4 bases and V 5 bases, and 3 bases lay outside the gene matches. The CDR3 nucleotides read TGTGCCAGCAGTAAACAGGGGGGCTATGGCTACACCTTC. Protein: CASSKQGGYGYTF.

This clone is large (0.1 to 1%) in the sample. The chain couples TRBV5-1 to TRBJ1-1; 10 nucleotides align to TRBD1. Germline CDR1 is SGHRS and CDR2 is YFSETQ. With V trimmed by 3 bases and J by 5 bases, 1 base remained unmatched. This CDR3 spans 13 amino acids. The CDR3 sequence: CASSWDRGTEAFF. CDR3 in DNA: TGCGCCAGCAGCTGGGACAGGGGAACTGAAGCTTTCTTT.

This chain uses TRBV7-9 with TRBJ1-1; possibly TRBD1 for D (5 bases). V shed 5 bases and J shed 1 base, with 14 bases lying between them. The CDR3 is 15 residues long. Germline values: CDR1 SEHNR, CDR2 FQNEAQ (reference sequence). This chain's CDR3 is CASSPRVSPNTEAFF. CDR3 DNA: TGTGCCAGCAGCCCCAGGGTAAGCCCGAACACTGAAGCTTTCTTT.

The chain joins TRBV5-1 to TRBJ2-5; D gene unclear. Trimming pared 1 base from V and 1 base from J, leaving 8 bases between. The CDR3 runs to 14 residues. Germline V lookup: CDR1 SGHRS, CDR2 YFSETQ. The CDR3: CASSLNPTQETQYF. CDR3 bases: TGCGCCAGCAGCTTGAACCCAACCCAAGAGACCCAGTACTTC.

V gene TRBV5-6 combines with J gene TRBJ2-1; perhaps TRBD1 as D (5 bases). Deletions cut 3 bases from V and 5 bases from J, with 15 bases between. This CDR3 has 15 residues. Per the germline V gene, CDR1 is SGHDT and CDR2 is YYEEEE. CDR3 bases: TGTGCCAGCAGCTGGAATTCCAGGGTCCACAATGAGCAGTTCTTC. As protein: CASSWNSRVHNEQFF.

The chain carries TRBV11-2 and TRBJ1-2; TRBD1 matches at 11 bases. CDR1 SGHAT and CDR2 FQNNGV come from the germline V gene. The CDR3 length is 15 residues. V shed 5 bases, J shed 5 bases, and the junction held 7 bases outside the gene matches. In DNA form, the CDR3 reads TGTGCCAGCAGCCCCCCGTGGGACAGGGGGTATGGCTACACCTTC. This gives the protein CASSPPWDRGYGYTF. Together with reference TRBV11-2 and TRBJ1-2, the CDR3 gives the full variable domain: EAGVAQSPRYKIIEKRQSVAFWCNPISGHATLYWYQQILGQGPKLLIQFQNNGVVDDSQLPKDRFSAERLKGVDSTLKIQPAKLEDSAVYLCASSPPWDRGYGYTFGSGTRLTVV.

The V gene is TRBV6-1, the J gene TRBJ2-5; 7 nucleotides match TRBD1. Looked up from germline, CDR1 is MNHNS and CDR2 is SASEGT. The CDR3 covers 13 residues. The J segment lost 2 bases and the V segment lost 7 bases, leaving 4 bases of the junction unmatched. The CDR3 here is CASTRGQQETQYF. CDR3 bases: TGTGCCAGCACTCGGGGACAGCAAGAGACCCAGTACTTC.

The chain combines TRBV9 with TRBJ2-3, with D uncertain. The V gene's germline CDR1 is SGDLS and CDR2 YYNGEE. V was shortened by 0 bases and J by 2 bases, with 10 bases between the two germline ends. The CDR3 is made up of 15 amino acids. Here the CDR3 reads CASSVDLRITDTQYF. In DNA, the CDR3 is TGTGCCAGCAGCGTAGATTTGCGGATCACAGATACGCAGTATTTT.

This clone appeared once. J is TRBJ1-3 and V is TRBV7-9, with D unresolved. V was pared by 0 bases and J by 3 bases, with 6 bases between. The CDR3 is made up of 14 amino acids. The germline CDR1 and CDR2 sequences are SEHNR and FQNEAQ (reference sequence). CDR3 residues: CASSLASYGNTIYF. CDR3 bases: TGTGCCAGCAGCTTAGCCAGTTATGGAAACACCATATATTTT.

The chain joins TRBV7-3 to TRBJ2-3; 8 positions agree with TRBD1. The germline gives CDR1 SGHTA, CDR2 FQGTGA. The CDR3 is 16 amino acids. V lost 2 bases, J lost 3 bases, and 7 bases stayed unmatched. CDR3 loop: CASSLFGTGKTDTQYF. The CDR3, as DNA: TGTGCCAGCAGCTTATTCGGGACAGGCAAAACAGATACGCAGTATTTT.

As to this clone: With a far larger clone one base away, a read error is the likely cause. The chain employs TRBV4-3 and TRBJ2-5, with TRBD1 matching over 7 bases. CDR3 length equals 15 residues. Per germline, CDR1 LGHNA and CDR2 YSLEER. Here the CDR3 DNA reads TGCACCAGCAGCCAAGACACAGGGGCGCAGTGGGCCCAGTACTTC. Its translation is CTSSQDTGAQWAQYF.

The chain recombines TRBV29-1 with TRBJ2-3; 9 bases line up with TRBD1. The trim removed 6 bases at V and 3 bases at J, leaving 16 bases unmatched. Germline V CDR1 and CDR2: SQVTM, ANQGSEA. This CDR3 contains 17 residues. The CDR3 loop is CSVETGGALIGTDTQYF. DNA of the CDR3: TGCAGCGTGGAAACAGGGGGCGCGTTAATAGGGACAGATACGCAGTATTTT.

The table lists this clone with a count of one. This chain uses TRBV7-2 with TRBJ2-4; no reliable D call. This CDR3 is 13 amino acids long. With 3 bases removed from V and 3 bases from J, the gap between germline ends came to 6 bases. The V gene's germline CDR1 is SGHTA and CDR2 FQGNSA. DNA for the CDR3: TGTGCCAGCAGCTTTCCAGACAAAAACATTCAGTACTTC. Residues: CASSFPDKNIQYF.

The rearrangement links TRBV4-1 to TRBJ2-5, with D perhaps matching TRBD2 (6 bases). The CDR3 covers 16 residues. The V end lost 1 base, the J end lost 1 base, and 13 bases lay between the germline ends. Germline CDR1 reads MGHRA; CDR2 reads YSYEKL. CDR3 protein: CASSQGRGTSQETQYF. In DNA form, the CDR3 reads TGCGCCAGCAGCCAAGGCCGCGGGACGTCCCAAGAGACCCAGTACTTC.

This clone was detected a few times. This chain links TRBV11-2 with TRBJ1-4; the D is unclear. The CDR3 runs to 16 residues. Trimming took 1 base from V and 5 from J, leaving 14 bases between them. Germline V lookup: CDR1 SGHAT, CDR2 FQNNGV. Here the CDR3 reads CASSLASGRVNEKLFF. CDR3 DNA sequence: TGTGCCAGCAGCTTAGCCTCGGGGAGGGTGAATGAAAAACTGTTTTTT.

The rearrangement uses TRBV19 and TRBJ2-3; D is perhaps TRBD2 (5 bases). CDR1 is LNHDA and CDR2 is SQIVND in the germline V gene (reference sequence). V was trimmed by 8 bases and J by 0 bases, leaving 12 bases between them. This CDR3 has 14 residues. CDR3 DNA: TGTGCCAGTCGTACAAGCGGAAGCACAGATACGCAGTATTTT. Its translation: CASRTSGSTDTQYF.

The rearrangement joins TRBV15 to TRBJ2-7; 7 bases align to TRBD1. The germline V gene encodes CDR1 LNHNV and CDR2 YYDKDF (reference sequence). V gave up 2 bases and J gave up 7 bases; unmatched junction bases: 8. This CDR3 is built from 14 residues. The DNA of the CDR3 is TGTGCCACCAGCAGACTTAGGACAGGCCAAGAGCAGTACTTC. Protein: CATSRLRTGQEQYF.

The chain's CDR3 is CASSPEYEPTRFF. DNA for the CDR3: TGTGCCAGCAGCCCCGAATACGAACCCACGAGGTTCTTC. The V call is TRBV6-5, the J call TRBJ2-1, with no clear D. This CDR3 has 13 residues. Per the germline V gene, CDR1 is MNHEY and CDR2 is SVGAGI. Trimming cost V 6 bases and J 15 bases, with 21 bases left between them.

Comments on this clone: A much larger clone lies one base from this, so it may be a read error. This chain joins TRBV27 and TRBJ1-1; no clear D gene. Germline V gives CDR1 MNHEY, CDR2 SMNVEV (reference sequence). CDR3 length: 14 amino acids. The V end was cut by 8 bases, the J end by 1 base, with 14 bases between. CDR3 protein: CASFSFAGNTEAFF. CDR3 DNA sequence: TGTGCCAGCTTCTCCTTTGCGGGGAACACTGAAGCTTTCTTT.

The chain is built from TRBV4-1 and TRBJ2-7; D uncertain. Trimming pared 4 bases from V and 3 bases from J, leaving 10 bases between. This CDR3 spans 13 amino acids. The germline CDR1 and CDR2 sequences are MGHRA and YSYEKL. In DNA, the CDR3 is TGCGCCAGCAGCCTCGGGTCTTACTACGAGCAGTACTTC. It yields the protein CASSLGSYYEQYF.